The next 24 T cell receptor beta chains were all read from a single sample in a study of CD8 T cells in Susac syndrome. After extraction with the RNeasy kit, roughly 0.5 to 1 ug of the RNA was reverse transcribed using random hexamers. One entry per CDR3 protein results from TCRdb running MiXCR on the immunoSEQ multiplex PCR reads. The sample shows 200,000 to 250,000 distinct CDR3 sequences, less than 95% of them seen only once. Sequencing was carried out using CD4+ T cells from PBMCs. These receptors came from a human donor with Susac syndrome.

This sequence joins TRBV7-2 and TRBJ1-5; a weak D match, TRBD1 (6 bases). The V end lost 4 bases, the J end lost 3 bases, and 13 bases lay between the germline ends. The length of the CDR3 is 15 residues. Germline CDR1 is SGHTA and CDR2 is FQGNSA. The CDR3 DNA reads TGTGCCAGCAGCTCACAGGGATGGGACAATCAGCCCCAGCATTTT. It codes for CASSSQGWDNQPQHF.

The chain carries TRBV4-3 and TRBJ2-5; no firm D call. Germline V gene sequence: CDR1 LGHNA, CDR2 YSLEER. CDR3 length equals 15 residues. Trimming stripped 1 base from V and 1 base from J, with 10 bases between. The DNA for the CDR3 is TGCGCCAGCAGCCAAGGGTTATCGGGCCAAGAGACCCAGTACTTC. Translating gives CASSQGLSGQETQYF.

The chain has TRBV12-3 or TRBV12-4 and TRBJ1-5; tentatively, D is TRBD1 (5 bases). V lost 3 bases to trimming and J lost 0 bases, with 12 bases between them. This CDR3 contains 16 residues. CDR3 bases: TGTGCCAGCAGTTTTTTCAGGGCATATAGCAATCAGCCCCAGCATTTT. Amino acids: CASSFFRAYSNQPQHF.

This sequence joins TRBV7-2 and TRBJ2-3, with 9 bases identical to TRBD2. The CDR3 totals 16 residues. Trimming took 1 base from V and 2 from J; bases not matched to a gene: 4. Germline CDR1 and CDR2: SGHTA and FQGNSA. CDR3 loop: CASSLVQRGATDTQYF. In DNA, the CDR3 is TGTGCCAGCAGCTTAGTGCAGCGGGGGGCCACAGATACGCAGTATTTT.

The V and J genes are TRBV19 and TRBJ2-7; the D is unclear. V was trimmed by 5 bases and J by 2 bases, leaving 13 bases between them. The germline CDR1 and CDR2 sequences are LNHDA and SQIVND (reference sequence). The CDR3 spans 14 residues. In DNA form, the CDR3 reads TGTGCCAGTAGTCCCCGAGTGGGGACCTACGAGCAGTACTTC. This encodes CASSPRVGTYEQYF.

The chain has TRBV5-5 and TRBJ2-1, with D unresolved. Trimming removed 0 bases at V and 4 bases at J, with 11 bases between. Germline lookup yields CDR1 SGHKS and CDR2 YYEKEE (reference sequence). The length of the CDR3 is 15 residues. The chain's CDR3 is CASSLGHVLYNEQFF. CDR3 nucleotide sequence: TGTGCCAGCAGCTTGGGGCACGTACTTTACAATGAGCAGTTCTTC.

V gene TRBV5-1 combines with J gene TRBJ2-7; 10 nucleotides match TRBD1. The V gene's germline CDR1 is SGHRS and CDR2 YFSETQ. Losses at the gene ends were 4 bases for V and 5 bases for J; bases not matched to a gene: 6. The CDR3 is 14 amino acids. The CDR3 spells CASSGAGTGDEQYF. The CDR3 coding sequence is TGCGCCAGCAGCGGAGCCGGGACAGGGGACGAGCAGTACTTC.

The CDR3: CASSLTVGETQYF. DNA of the CDR3: TGCGCCAGCAGCTTGACAGTCGGCGAGACCCAGTACTTC. V is TRBV5-1 and J is TRBJ2-5, with no clear D. Germline lookup yields CDR1 SGHRS and CDR2 YFSETQ. V shed 1 base and J shed 5 bases, with 9 bases lying between them. There are 13 residues in the CDR3.

CDR3 sequence: CASSQDRPAEKLFF. CDR3 DNA: TGCGCCAGCAGCCAAGATCGGCCAGCTGAAAAACTGTTTTTT. This chain joins TRBV4-3 and TRBJ1-4; no clear D. The ends were cut back, 0 bases at V and 7 bases at J, with 9 bases in the middle. Germline CDR1 is LGHNA and CDR2 is YSLEER. This CDR3 comprises 14 residues.

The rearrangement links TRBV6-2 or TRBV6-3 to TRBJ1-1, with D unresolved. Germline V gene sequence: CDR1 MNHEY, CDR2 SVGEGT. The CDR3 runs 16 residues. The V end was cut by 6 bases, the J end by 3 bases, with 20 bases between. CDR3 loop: CASSRFRTPKDTEAFF. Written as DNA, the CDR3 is TGTGCCAGCAGCCGCTTTAGGACCCCAAAGGACACTGAAGCTTTCTTT.

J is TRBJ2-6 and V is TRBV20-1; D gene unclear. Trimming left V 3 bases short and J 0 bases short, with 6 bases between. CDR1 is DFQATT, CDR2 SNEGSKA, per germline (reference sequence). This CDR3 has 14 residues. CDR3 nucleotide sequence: TGCAGTGCTAGGGAGCTCTCTGGGGCCAACGTCCTGACTTTC. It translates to CSARELSGANVLTF.

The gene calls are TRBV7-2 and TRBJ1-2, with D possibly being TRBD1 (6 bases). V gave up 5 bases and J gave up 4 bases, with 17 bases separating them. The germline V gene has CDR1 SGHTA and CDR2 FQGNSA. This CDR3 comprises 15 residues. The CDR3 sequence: CASSVGQFVAYGYTF. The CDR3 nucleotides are TGTGCCAGCAGCGTAGGACAGTTTGTTGCCTATGGCTACACCTTC.

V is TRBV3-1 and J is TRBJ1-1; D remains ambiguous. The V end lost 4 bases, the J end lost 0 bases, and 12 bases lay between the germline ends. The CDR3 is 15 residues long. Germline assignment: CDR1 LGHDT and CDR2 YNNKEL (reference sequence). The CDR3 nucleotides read TGTGCCAGCAGCCCGCCACCCTCGATGAACACTGAAGCTTTCTTT. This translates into CASSPPPSMNTEAFF.

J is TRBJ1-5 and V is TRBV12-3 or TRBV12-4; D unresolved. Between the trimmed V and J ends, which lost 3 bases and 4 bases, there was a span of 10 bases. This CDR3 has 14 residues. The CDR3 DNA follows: TGTGCCAGCAGTTTTGTCCAGACTAATCAGCCCCAGCATTTT. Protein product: CASSFVQTNQPQHF.

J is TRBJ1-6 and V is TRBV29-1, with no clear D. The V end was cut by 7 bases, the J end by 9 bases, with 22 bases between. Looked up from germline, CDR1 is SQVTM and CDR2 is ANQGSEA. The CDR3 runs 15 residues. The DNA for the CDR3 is TGCAGCGCTTTCCAGGATAATCGGGTTGGTTCACCCCTCCACTTT. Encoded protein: CSAFQDNRVGSPLHF.

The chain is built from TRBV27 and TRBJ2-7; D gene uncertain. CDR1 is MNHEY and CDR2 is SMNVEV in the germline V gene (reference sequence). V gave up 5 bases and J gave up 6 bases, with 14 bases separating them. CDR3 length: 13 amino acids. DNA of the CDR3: TGTGCCAGCAGTCCTCCCACTAAGGCCGAGCAGTACTTC. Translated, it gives CASSPPTKAEQYF.

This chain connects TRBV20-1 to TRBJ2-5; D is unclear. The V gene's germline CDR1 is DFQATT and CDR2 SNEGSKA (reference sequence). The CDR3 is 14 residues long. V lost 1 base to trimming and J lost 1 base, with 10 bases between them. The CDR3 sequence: CSARGWGSQETQYF. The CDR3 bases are TGCAGTGCTAGAGGGTGGGGTTCCCAAGAGACCCAGTACTTC.

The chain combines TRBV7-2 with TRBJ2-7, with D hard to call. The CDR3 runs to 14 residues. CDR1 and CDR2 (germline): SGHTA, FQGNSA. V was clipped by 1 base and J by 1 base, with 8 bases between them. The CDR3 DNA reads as TGTGCCAGCAGCTTAGATGTGGGATCCTACGAGCAGTACTTC. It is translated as CASSLDVGSYEQYF.

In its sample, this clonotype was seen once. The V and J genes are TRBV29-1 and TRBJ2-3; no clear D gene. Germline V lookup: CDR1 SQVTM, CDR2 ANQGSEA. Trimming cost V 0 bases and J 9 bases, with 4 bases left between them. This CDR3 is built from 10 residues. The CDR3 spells CSVEEETQYF. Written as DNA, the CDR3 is TGCAGCGTTGAAGAAGAGACGCAGTATTTT.

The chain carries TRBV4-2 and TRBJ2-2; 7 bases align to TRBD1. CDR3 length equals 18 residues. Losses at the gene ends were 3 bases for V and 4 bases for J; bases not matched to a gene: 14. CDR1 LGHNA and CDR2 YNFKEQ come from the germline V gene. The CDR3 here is CASSHPLKGGLGTGELFF. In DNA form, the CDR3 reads TGTGCCAGCAGCCACCCTTTGAAAGGGGGCTTAGGCACCGGGGAGCTGTTTTTT.

DNA of the CDR3: TGCGCCAGCAGCTTGGCCCCCATCGGACTAGATACGCAGTATTTT. Encoded protein: CASSLAPIGLDTQYF. The rearrangement uses TRBV5-1 and TRBJ2-3, with D maybe TRBD2 (5 bases). This CDR3 spans 15 amino acids. The germline V gene has CDR1 SGHRS and CDR2 YFSETQ. Trimming stripped 0 bases from V and 5 bases from J, with 13 bases between.

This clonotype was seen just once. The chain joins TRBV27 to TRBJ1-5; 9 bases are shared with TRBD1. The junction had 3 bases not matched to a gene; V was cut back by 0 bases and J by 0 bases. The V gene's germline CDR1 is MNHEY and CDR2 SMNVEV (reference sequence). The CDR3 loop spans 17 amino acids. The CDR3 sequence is CASSLSGGQGSNQPQHF. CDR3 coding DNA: TGTGCCAGCAGTTTATCGGGGGGACAGGGTAGCAATCAGCCCCAGCATTTT.

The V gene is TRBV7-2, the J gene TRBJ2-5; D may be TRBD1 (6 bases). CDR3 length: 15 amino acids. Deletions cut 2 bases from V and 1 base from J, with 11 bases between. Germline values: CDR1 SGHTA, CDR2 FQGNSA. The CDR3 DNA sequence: TGTGCCAGCAGCTTAACAGGGTCCACCCAAGAGACCCAGTACTTC. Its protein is CASSLTGSTQETQYF.

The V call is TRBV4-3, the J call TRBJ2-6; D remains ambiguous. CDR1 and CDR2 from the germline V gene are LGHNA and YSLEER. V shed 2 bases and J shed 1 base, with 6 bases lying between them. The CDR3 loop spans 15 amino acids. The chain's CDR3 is CASSQMGSGANVLTF. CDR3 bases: TGCGCCAGCAGCCAAATGGGGTCTGGGGCCAACGTCCTGACTTTC.